Below, 22 T cell receptor beta chains from the same sample are listed, as sequenced in a study of shared clonotypes between healthy human individuals. The protocol was immunoSEQ multiplex PCR, while the TCRdb copy is restricted to in-frame clones and leaves out a portion. The sample consists of fewer than 2.5 million clones, roughly 93% of them appearing once. Sequenced sample: naive CD4+ T cells from PBMCs. Stated subset: CD45RA+ positively selected. These receptors all stem from a man younger than 35 in good health. Some clones in this sample may be carry-over from other donors' samples.

J is TRBJ1-1 and V is TRBV11-3, with D perhaps matching TRBD1 (5 bases). Trimming took off 1 base at V and 5 bases at J, with 14 bases between the two ends. Germline V gene data show CDR1 as SGHNT and CDR2 as YENEEA. This CDR3 region has 15 residues. Here the CDR3 reads CASSLGQGPRTEAFF. The CDR3 DNA follows: TGTGCCAGCAGCTTAGGTCAGGGACCCCGGACTGAAGCTTTCTTT.

The J gene is TRBJ1-2, the V gene TRBV29-1; D is ambiguous. The germline CDR1 and CDR2 sequences are SQVTM and ANQGSEA. The CDR3 is 12 amino acids. This CDR3 reads CLADSANYGYTF. The CDR3 DNA reads as TGCCTAGCCGACTCAGCTAACTATGGCTACACCTTC.

This sequence joins TRBV6-5 and TRBJ2-1; D perhaps matches TRBD2 (6 bases). The V gene lost 0 bases and the J gene lost 2 bases, with 8 bases spanning the gap. The CDR3 has 15 residues. The germline gives CDR1 MNHEY, CDR2 SVGAGI. CDR3 loop: CASSYSRDPYNEQFF. In DNA, the CDR3 is TGTGCCAGCAGTTACTCGCGGGATCCCTACAATGAGCAGTTCTTC.

This clone is a singleton in its sample. Other DNA sequences of this sample code for an identical CDR3. The rearrangement uses TRBV6-5 and TRBJ2-7; D remains unclear. The CDR3 runs to 14 residues. The V and J ends lost 3 bases and 1 base respectively, with 10 bases between them. From germline, CDR1 is MNHEY and CDR2 SVGAGI. The CDR3 region is CASSYGSRSYEQYF. The CDR3 region has the DNA TGTGCCAGCAGTTATGGCAGCCGATCCTACGAGCAGTACTTC.

V usage is TRBV19 and J usage is TRBJ2-1; D may match TRBD1 or TRBD2 (5 bases each). With 6 bases removed from V and 4 bases from J, the gap between germline ends came to 10 bases. The CDR3 consists of 13 residues. From germline, CDR1 is LNHDA and CDR2 SQIVND (reference sequence). CDR3 sequence reads: CASRRDPYNEQFF. Here the CDR3 DNA reads TGTGCCAGTAGAAGGGACCCGTACAATGAGCAGTTCTTC.

This chain joins TRBV28 and TRBJ1-2; D is possibly TRBD1 (5 bases). Germline V lookup: CDR1 MDHEN, CDR2 SYDVKM. Trimming removed 6 bases from V and 6 bases from J, with 20 bases in between. The CDR3 length is 15 residues. This CDR3 is CASRSSGGGLDGYTF. Here the CDR3 DNA reads TGTGCCAGCAGGTCCTCCGGGGGAGGGTTGGATGGCTACACCTTC.

This chain uses TRBV9 with TRBJ1-5, with 7 bases identical to TRBD1. CDR3 length equals 15 residues. V was pared by 5 bases and J by 0 bases, with 5 bases of the junction left unmatched. The V gene's germline CDR1 is SGDLS and CDR2 YYNGEE. Written as DNA, the CDR3 is TGTGCCAGCAGTCAGGGGGGCTATAGCAATCAGCCCCAGCATTTT. Translating gives CASSQGGYSNQPQHF.

The rearrangement uses TRBV6-5 and TRBJ2-1, with a tentative D call TRBD2 (5 bases). The CDR3 covers 14 residues. The V end was cut by 4 bases, the J end by 9 bases, with 16 bases between. Germline CDR1 MNHEY, CDR2 SVGAGI. As DNA, the CDR3 is TGTGCCAGCAGTTCCATGACTAAGGCCAGTGAGCAGTTCTTC. It is translated as CASSSMTKASEQFF.

This chain joins TRBV28 and TRBJ1-1; a weak D match, TRBD1 (5 bases). In germline, CDR1 is MDHEN, CDR2 SYDVKM. This CDR3 is 13 amino acids long. Trimming cost V 4 bases and J 4 bases, with 10 bases left between them. This CDR3 is CASSSGGVTEAFF. Written as DNA, the CDR3 is TGTGCCAGCAGTTCTGGGGGAGTCACTGAAGCTTTCTTT.

The chain joins TRBV4-1 to TRBJ2-6; D call uncertain. Per the germline V gene, CDR1 is MGHRA and CDR2 is YSYEKL. The CDR3 length is 16 residues. V gave up 2 bases and J gave up 0 bases, with 8 bases separating them. CDR3 sequence reads: CASSQNPGSGANVLTF. Written as DNA, the CDR3 is TGCGCCAGCAGCCAAAATCCGGGCTCTGGGGCCAACGTCCTGACTTTC.

This clone was observed a handful of times. The chain uses TRBV10-1 and TRBJ2-3, with 13 positions matching TRBD2. The germline V gene encodes CDR1 WNHNN and CDR2 SYGVQD (reference sequence). V was clipped by 6 bases and J by 1 base; unmatched bases: 1. This CDR3 spans 15 amino acids. The CDR3 protein is CASRGLAGGTDTQYF. CDR3 bases: TGCGCCAGCAGAGGACTAGCGGGAGGCACAGATACGCAGTATTTT.

The chain uses TRBV7-9 and TRBJ2-7; no clear D. The CDR3 is 13 residues long. Germline V lookup: CDR1 SEHNR, CDR2 FQNEAQ (reference sequence). With 8 bases removed from V and 2 bases from J, the gap between germline ends came to 13 bases. The CDR3: CASSPGLPYEQYF. DNA of the CDR3: TGTGCCAGCTCCCCGGGCTTACCCTACGAGCAGTACTTC.

The V gene is TRBV28, the J gene TRBJ1-2; D possibly corresponds to TRBD1 (6 bases). The CDR3 runs to 13 residues. Germline V CDR1 and CDR2: MDHEN, SYDVKM. V lost 5 bases, J lost 7 bases, and 14 bases lay in between. The CDR3: CASSLTGYSGYTF. CDR3 DNA sequence: TGTGCCAGCAGTCTCACAGGGTACTCTGGCTACACCTTC.

The rearrangement links TRBV5-1 to TRBJ1-2, with 8 positions matching TRBD1. The germline V gene encodes CDR1 SGHRS and CDR2 YFSETQ. Losses at the gene ends were 4 bases for V and 7 bases for J; bases not matched to a gene: 9. The CDR3 length is 14 residues. DNA of the CDR3: TGCGCCAGCAGCCCAGGCAACAGGGGGGTTGGCTACACCTTC. Translating it yields CASSPGNRGVGYTF.

Of note for this clone: The sample carries other DNA sequences with the same CDR3. V is TRBV7-9 and J is TRBJ2-7; 12 bases line up with TRBD2. Germline CDR1 is SEHNR and CDR2 is FQNEAQ (reference sequence). The length of the CDR3 is 14 residues. Losses at the gene ends were 3 bases for V and 6 bases for J; bases not matched to a gene: 3. The CDR3 loop is CASSLTSGSREQYF. The CDR3 DNA is TGTGCCAGCAGCTTGACTAGCGGGAGTCGCGAGCAGTACTTC.

The rearrangement uses TRBV5-1 and TRBJ2-3; a possible D gene is TRBD2 (6 bases). The ends were cut back, 3 bases at V and 2 bases at J, with 13 bases in the middle. CDR1 and CDR2 (germline): SGHRS, YFSETQ. This CDR3 has 15 residues. The CDR3 sequence: CASSYMAGTTDTQYF. The DNA of the CDR3 is TGCGCCAGCAGCTATATGGCGGGGACCACAGATACGCAGTATTTT.

The chain has TRBV9 and TRBJ2-2; no definite D call. The CDR3 is 14 amino acids. Germline lookup yields CDR1 SGDLS and CDR2 YYNGEE. V shed 4 bases and J shed 8 bases, with 15 bases lying between them. CDR3 region: CASSPRVSGGELFF. The CDR3 nucleotides read TGTGCCAGCAGCCCCCGGGTCTCAGGAGGGGAGCTGTTTTTT.

A note on this clone: Distinct nucleotide sequences in the sample also encode this CDR3. This chain joins TRBV12-5 and TRBJ2-3; D uncertain. Germline V CDR1 and CDR2: LGHNT, FRNRAP. V was cut by 1 base and J by 1 base, with 3 bases left in between. This CDR3 is 13 amino acids long. CDR3 sequence reads: CASGLGGTDTQYF. The CDR3 region has the DNA TGTGCTAGTGGTTTGGGTGGCACAGATACGCAGTATTTT.

The rearrangement links TRBV29-1 to TRBJ2-3; D could derive from TRBD1 or TRBD2 (5 bases each). Deletions cut 6 bases from V and 4 bases from J, with 17 bases between. The CDR3 runs to 14 residues. Germline V gene sequence: CDR1 SQVTM, CDR2 ANQGSEA. The CDR3 bases are TGCAGCGTGGGGGTTATGCTTGGTGCAGATACGCAGTATTTT. It yields the protein CSVGVMLGADTQYF.

Note on this clone: Other DNA sequences in this sample translate to the same CDR3. The gene calls are TRBV28 and TRBJ2-1; 13 bases align to TRBD2. V was clipped by 3 bases and J by 8 bases; unmatched bases: 4. The CDR3 is 15 amino acids. The germline V gene encodes CDR1 MDHEN and CDR2 SYDVKM. The CDR3, as DNA: TGTGCCAGCAGTTTTCCAGGACTAGCGGGAGATGAGCAGTTCTTC. This translates into CASSFPGLAGDEQFF. The full variable domain, its missing parts supplied by reference TRBV28 and TRBJ2-1, is DVKVTQSSRYLVKRTGEKVFLECVQDMDHENMFWYRQDPGLGLRLIYFSYDVKMKEKGDIPEGYSVSREKKERFSLILESASTNQTSMYLCASSFPGLAGDEQFFGPGTRLTVL.

This clone was counted once. The CDR3 sequence is CASSTLGVRTKRDTIYF. The CDR3 DNA reads as TGTGCCAGCAGTACACTTGGCGTCAGAACGAAACGCGACACCATATATTTT. The chain recombines TRBV28 with TRBJ1-3; D not resolved. The CDR3 loop spans 17 amino acids. The germline V gene has CDR1 MDHEN and CDR2 SYDVKM. The V and J ends lost 5 bases and 8 bases respectively, with 25 bases between them.

The chain carries TRBV4-1 and TRBJ2-7; TRBD1 matches 12 bases. CDR3 size: 15 residues. Per the germline V gene, CDR1 is MGHRA and CDR2 is YSYEKL. J gave up 5 bases and V 1 base, and 3 bases lay outside the gene matches. The CDR3 spells CASSQAGTGGDEQYF. The DNA of the CDR3 is TGCGCCAGCAGCCAAGCGGGGACAGGGGGCGACGAGCAGTACTTC.